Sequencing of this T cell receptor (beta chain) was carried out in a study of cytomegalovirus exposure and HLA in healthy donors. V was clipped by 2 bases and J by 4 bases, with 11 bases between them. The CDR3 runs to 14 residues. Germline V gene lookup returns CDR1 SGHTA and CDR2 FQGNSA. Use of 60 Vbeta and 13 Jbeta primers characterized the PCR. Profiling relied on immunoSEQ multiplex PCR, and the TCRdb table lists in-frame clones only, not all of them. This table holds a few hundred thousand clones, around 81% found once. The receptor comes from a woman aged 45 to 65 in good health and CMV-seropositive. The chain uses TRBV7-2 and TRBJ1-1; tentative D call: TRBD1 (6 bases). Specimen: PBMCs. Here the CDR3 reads CASSLLGRGTEAFF. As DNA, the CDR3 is TGTGCCAGCAGCTTATTGGGCAGGGGCACTGAAGCTTTCTTT.